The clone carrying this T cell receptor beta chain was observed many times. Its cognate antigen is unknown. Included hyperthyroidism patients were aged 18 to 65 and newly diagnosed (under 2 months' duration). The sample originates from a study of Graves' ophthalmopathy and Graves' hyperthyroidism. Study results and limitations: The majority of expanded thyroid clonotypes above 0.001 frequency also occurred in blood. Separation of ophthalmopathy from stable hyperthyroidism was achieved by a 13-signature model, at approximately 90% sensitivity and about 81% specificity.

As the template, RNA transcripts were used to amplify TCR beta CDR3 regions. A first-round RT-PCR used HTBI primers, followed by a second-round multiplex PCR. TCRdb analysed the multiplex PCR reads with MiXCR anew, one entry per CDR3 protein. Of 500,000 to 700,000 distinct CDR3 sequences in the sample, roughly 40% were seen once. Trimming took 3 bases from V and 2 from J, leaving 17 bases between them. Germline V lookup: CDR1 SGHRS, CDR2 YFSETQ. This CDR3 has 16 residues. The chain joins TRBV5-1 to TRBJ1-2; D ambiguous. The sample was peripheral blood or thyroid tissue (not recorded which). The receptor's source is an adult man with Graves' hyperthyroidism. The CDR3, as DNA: TGCGCCAGCAGCTCCCACCTCGACGACGGGAACTATGGCTACACCTTC. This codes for CASSSHLDDGNYGYTF.